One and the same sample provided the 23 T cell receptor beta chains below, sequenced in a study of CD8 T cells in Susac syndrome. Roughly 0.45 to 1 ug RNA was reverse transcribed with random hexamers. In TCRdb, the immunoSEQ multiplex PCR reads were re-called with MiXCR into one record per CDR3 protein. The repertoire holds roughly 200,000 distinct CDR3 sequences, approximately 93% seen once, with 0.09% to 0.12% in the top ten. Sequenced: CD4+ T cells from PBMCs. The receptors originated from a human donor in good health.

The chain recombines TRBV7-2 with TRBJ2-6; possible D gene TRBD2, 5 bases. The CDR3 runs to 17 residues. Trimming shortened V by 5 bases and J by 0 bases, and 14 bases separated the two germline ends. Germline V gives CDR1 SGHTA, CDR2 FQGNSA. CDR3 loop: CASSPRGTNSGANVLTF. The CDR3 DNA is TGTGCCAGCAGCCCCCGGGGTACTAACTCTGGGGCCAACGTCCTGACTTTC.

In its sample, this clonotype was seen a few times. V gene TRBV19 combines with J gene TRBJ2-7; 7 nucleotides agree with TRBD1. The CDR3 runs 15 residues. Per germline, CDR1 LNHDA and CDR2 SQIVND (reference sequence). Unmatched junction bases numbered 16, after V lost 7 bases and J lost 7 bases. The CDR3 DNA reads TGTGCCAGTAAGTTCTCAAACAGGGGTCCTGGTGAGCAGTACTTC. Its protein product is CASKFSNRGPGEQYF.

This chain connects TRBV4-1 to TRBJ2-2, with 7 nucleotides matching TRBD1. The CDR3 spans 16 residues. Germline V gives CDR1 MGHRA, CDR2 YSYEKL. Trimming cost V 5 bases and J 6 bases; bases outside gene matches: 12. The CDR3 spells CASSKIVGQGAGELFF. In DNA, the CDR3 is TGCGCCAGCAGCAAGATTGTGGGCCAGGGGGCCGGGGAGCTGTTTTTT.

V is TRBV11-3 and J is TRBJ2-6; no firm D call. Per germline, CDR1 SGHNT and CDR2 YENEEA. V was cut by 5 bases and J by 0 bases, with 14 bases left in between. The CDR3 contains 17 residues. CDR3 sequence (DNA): TGTGCCAGCAGCCCCCCCCCACAGAACTCTGGGGCCAACGTCCTGACTTTC. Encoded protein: CASSPPPQNSGANVLTF.

The chain's CDR3 is CASRTGGFGANVLTF. In nucleotides, the CDR3 is TGTGCCAGCCGGACAGGGGGCTTTGGGGCCAACGTCCTGACTTTC. The chain links TRBV6-1 to TRBJ2-6; 11 bases align to TRBD1. Looked up from germline, CDR1 is MNHNS and CDR2 is SASEGT. The CDR3 sequence is 15 residues long. The V and J ends lost 8 bases and 3 bases, in that order; junction bases with no gene match: 3.

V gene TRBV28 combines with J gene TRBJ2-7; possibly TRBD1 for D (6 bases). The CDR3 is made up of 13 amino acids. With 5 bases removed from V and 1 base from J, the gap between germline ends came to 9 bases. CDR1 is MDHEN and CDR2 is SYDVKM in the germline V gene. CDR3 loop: CASSQTGSYEQYF. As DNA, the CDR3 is TGTGCCAGCAGTCAGACAGGATCCTACGAGCAGTACTTC. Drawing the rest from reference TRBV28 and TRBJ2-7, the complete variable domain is DVKVTQSSRYLVKRTGEKVFLECVQDMDHENMFWYRQDPGLGLRLIYFSYDVKMKEKGDIPEGYSVSREKKERFSLILESASTNQTSMYLCASSQTGSYEQYFGPGTRLTVT.

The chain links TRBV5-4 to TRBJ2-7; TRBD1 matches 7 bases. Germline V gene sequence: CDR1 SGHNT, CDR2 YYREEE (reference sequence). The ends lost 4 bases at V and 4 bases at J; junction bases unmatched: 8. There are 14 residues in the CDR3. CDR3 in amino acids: CASSRGQTQYEQYF. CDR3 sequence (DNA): TGTGCCAGCAGCCGGGGACAGACCCAGTACGAGCAGTACTTC.

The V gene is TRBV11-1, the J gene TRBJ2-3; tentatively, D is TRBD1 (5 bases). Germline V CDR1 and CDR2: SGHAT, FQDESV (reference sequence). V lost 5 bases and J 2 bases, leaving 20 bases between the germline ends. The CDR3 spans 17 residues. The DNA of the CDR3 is TGTGCCAGCAGCCTGGATCCTGGGGCGTCTTTCACAGATACGCAGTATTTT. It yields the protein CASSLDPGASFTDTQYF. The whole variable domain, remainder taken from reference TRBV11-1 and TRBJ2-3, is EAEVAQSPRYKITEKSQAVAFWCDPISGHATLYWYRQILGQGPELLVQFQDESVVDDSQLPKDRFSAERLKGVDSTLKIQPAELGDSAMYLCASSLDPGASFTDTQYFGPGTRLTVL.

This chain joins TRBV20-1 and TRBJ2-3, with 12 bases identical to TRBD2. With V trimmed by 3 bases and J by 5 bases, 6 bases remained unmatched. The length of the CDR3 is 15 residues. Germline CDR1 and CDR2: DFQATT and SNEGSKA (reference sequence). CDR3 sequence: CSASTSGGMLDTQYF. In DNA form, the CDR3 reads TGCAGTGCTAGCACTAGCGGGGGGATGTTAGATACGCAGTATTTT.

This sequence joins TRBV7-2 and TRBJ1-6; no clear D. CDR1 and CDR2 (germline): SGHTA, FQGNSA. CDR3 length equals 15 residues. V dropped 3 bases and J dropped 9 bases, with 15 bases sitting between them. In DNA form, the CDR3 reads TGTGCCAGCAGCTTGGGTACATATCTTGGTTCACCCCTCCACTTT. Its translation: CASSLGTYLGSPLHF.

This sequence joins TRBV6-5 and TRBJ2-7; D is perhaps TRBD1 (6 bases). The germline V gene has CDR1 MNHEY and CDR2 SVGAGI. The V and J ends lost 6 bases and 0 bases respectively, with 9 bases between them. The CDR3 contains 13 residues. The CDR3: CASSQGSSYEQYF. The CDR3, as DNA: TGTGCCAGCAGCCAGGGGAGCTCCTACGAGCAGTACTTC.

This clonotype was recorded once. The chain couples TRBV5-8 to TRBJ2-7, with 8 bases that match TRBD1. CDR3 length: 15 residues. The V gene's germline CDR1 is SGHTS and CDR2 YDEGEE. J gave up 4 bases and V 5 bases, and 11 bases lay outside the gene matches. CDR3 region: CASSRQGARSYEQYF. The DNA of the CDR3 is TGTGCCAGCAGTCGGCAGGGGGCGCGATCATACGAGCAGTACTTC.

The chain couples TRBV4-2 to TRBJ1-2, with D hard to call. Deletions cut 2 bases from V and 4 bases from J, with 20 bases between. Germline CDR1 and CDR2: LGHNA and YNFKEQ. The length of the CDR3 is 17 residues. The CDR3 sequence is CASSQTAVAGRSYGYTF. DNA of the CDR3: TGTGCCAGCAGCCAAACCGCGGTGGCAGGACGTAGCTATGGCTACACCTTC.

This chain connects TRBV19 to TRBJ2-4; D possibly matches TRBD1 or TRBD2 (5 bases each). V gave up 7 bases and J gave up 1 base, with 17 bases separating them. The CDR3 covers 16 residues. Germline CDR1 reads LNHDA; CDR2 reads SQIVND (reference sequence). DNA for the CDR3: TGTGCCAGTAATCGGGTGGGGGATCGGGCCAAAAACATTCAGTACTTC. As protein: CASNRVGDRAKNIQYF.

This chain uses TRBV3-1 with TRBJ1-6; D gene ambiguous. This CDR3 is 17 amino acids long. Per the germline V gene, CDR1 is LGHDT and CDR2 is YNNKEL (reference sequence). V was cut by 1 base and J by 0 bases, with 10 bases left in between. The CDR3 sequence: CASSQVEAGSYNSPLHF. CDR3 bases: TGTGCCAGCAGCCAAGTTGAGGCGGGCTCCTATAATTCACCCCTCCACTTT.

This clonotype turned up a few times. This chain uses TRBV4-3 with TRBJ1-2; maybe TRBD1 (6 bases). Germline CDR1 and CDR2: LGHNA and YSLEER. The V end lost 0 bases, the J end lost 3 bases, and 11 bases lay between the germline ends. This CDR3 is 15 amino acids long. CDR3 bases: TGCGCCAGCAGCCAAGATCTGGACAGTGACTATGGCTACACCTTC. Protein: CASSQDLDSDYGYTF.

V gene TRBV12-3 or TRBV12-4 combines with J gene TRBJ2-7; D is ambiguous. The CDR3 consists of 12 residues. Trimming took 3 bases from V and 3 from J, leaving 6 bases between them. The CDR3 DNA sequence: TGTGCCAGCAGTTTGACGGACTACGAGCAGTACTTC. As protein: CASSLTDYEQYF.

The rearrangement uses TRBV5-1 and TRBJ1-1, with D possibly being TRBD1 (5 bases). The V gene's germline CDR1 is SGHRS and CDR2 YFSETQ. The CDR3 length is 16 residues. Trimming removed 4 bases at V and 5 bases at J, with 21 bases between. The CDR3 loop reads CASSTLADPGVTEAFF. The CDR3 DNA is TGCGCCAGCAGCACCCTGGCGGACCCGGGGGTAACTGAAGCTTTCTTT.

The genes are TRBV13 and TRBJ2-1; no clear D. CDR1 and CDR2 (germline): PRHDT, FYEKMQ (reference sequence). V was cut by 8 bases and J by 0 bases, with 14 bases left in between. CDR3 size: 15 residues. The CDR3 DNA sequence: TGTGCCAGCCGGCTGGGCTCTTTCTCCTACAATGAGCAGTTCTTC. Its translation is CASRLGSFSYNEQFF.

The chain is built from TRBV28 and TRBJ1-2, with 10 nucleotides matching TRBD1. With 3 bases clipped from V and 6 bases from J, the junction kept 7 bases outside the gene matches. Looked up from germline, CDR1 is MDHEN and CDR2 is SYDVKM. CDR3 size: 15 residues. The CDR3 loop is CASSFGDRGIHGYTF. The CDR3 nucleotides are TGTGCCAGCAGTTTCGGGGACAGGGGAATCCATGGCTACACCTTC.

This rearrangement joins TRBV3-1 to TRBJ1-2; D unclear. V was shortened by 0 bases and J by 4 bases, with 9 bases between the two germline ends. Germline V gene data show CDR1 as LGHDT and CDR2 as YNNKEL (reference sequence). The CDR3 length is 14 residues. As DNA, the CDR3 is TGTGCCAGCAGCCAAGATCCAAGGTCCTATGGCTACACCTTC. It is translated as CASSQDPRSYGYTF.

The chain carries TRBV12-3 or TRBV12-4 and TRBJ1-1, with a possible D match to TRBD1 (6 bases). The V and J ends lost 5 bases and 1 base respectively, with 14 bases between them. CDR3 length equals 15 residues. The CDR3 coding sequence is TGTGCCAGCAGTCCGGACAGCCCCCAGAACACTGAAGCTTTCTTT. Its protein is CASSPDSPQNTEAFF.

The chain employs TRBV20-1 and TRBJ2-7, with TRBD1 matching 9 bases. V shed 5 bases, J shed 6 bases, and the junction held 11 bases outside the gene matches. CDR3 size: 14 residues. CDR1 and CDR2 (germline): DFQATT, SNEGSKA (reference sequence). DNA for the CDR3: TGCAGTGCTTCCGCCGGGACAGGGTACGTCGAGCAGTACGTC. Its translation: CSASAGTGYVEQYV.